This T cell receptor (beta chain) is from a study of OX40 agonist ivuxolimab in advanced cancers. Study information: Those enrolled were 82.7% male, with a mean age of about 66 years and ages from roughly 20 to 85.

Germline-derived CDR1 and CDR2 are WNHNN and SYGVQD (reference sequence). V gave up 1 base and J gave up 3 bases, with 19 bases separating them. The CDR3 is 18 amino acids. Study-level findings and limits: Those patients achieving a partial response at 0.1-3.0 mg/kg showed among the lowest clonal expansion. Clonal expansion from baseline to week 6 occurred in both CD4+ and CD8+ T cells.

Sequencing used immunoSEQ multiplex PCR; TCRdb keeps in-frame clones, though not all of them. The sample carries around 16,000 clones, 70% to 90% recorded once. A note on this clone: Its antigen is unknown.

This chain links TRBV10-1 with TRBJ2-1; tentative D call: TRBD2 (6 bases). Specimen: CD4+ or CD8+ T cells sorted from blood, collected in a trial of the OX40 agonist ivuxolimab. The clonotype was recovered from an adult with an advanced solid tumor such as melanoma, head and neck, liver or kidney cancer. The CDR3 loop is CASSELGGKIAHYNEQFF. The CDR3 nucleotides read TGCGCCAGCAGTGAGTTAGGCGGGAAGATCGCCCACTACAATGAGCAGTTCTTC.